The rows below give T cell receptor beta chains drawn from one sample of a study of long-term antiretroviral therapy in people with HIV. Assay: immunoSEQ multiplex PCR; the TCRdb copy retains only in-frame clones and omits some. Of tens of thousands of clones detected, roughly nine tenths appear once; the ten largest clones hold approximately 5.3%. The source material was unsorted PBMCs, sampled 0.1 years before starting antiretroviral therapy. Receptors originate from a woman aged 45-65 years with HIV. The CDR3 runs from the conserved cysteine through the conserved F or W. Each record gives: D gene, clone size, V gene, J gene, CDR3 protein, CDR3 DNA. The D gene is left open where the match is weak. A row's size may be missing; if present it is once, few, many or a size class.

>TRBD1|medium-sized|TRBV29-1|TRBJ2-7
CSVAGTGFSYEQYF
TGCAGCGTTGCCGGGACAGGGTTTTCCTACGAGCAGTACTTC
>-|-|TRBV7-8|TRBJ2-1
CASSFEGGPYNEQFF
TGTGCCAGCAGCTTTGAGGGGGGGCCCTACAATGAGCAGTTCTTC
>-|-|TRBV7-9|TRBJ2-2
CASSLDLNTGELFF
TGTGCCAGCAGCTTAGACTTGAACACCGGGGAGCTGTTTTTT
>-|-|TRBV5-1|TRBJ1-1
CASSLTTGLNTEAFF
TGCGCCAGCAGCTTGACGACGGGATTGAACACTGAAGCTTTCTTT
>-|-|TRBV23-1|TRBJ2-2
CASSHDSGRDTGELFF
TGCGCCAGCAGTCATGATTCAGGCAGGGACACCGGGGAGCTGTTTTTT
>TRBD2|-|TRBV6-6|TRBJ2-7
CASSLAGESYEQYF
TGTGCCAGCAGCCTAGCGGGGGAATCCTACGAGCAGTACTTC
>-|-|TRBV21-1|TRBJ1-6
CASSKIEGGQGRNSPLHF
TGTGCCAGCAGCAAAATCGAAGGGGGACAGGGCCGAAATTCACCCCTCCACTTT
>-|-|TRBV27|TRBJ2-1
CASSQFRPDNEQFF
TGTGCCAGCAGTCAATTCCGACCGGACAATGAGCAGTTCTTC
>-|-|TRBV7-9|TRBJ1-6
CASSAGLYNSPLHF
TGTGCCAGCAGCGCCGGGCTTTATAATTCACCCCTCCACTTT
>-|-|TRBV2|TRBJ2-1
CASSASGEQFF
TGTGCCAGCAGTGCCTCGGGAGAGCAGTTCTTC
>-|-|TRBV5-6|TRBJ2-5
CASSTGAGLTSQYF
TGTGCCAGCAGTACGGGAGCGGGCCTCACCTCCCAGTACTTC
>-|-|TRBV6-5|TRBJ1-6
CASSLTLIGSPLHF
TGTGCCAGCAGTCTGACCCTAATCGGTTCACCCCTCCACTTT
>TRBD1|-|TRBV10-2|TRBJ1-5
CASREGPTGANQPQHF
TGCGCCAGCAGGGAGGGGCCTACAGGGGCAAATCAGCCCCAGCATTTT
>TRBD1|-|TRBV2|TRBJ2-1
CASQDRSDRGVREQFF
TGTGCCAGCCAGGACCGGTCCGACAGGGGGGTTAGGGAGCAGTTCTTC
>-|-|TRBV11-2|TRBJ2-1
CASSLASTTSFNEQFF
TGTGCCAGCAGCCTAGCCTCGACTACCAGCTTTAATGAGCAGTTCTTC
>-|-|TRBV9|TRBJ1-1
CASSGTGMNTEAFF
TGTGCCAGCAGCGGAACCGGGATGAACACTGAAGCTTTCTTT
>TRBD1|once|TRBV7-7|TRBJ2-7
CASSPETGCEQYF
TGTGCTAGCAGCCCAGAGACAGGGTGCGAGCAGTACTTC